This T cell receptor beta chain was obtained from a study of glioma-infiltrating T cells. At the level of the study: Low-grade gliomas were grade II; glioblastomas were grade IV at initial diagnosis. Sequencing aimed for about 4- to 11-fold coverage of about a million peripheral T cells.

Using RNA template, CDR3s of TCR alpha and beta were amplified with iRepertoire arm-PCR. One entry per CDR3 protein results from TCRdb running MiXCR on the multiplex PCR reads. The table lists about 410,000 distinct CDR3 sequences, 41% of them singletons. In the case of this clonotype: Its antigen is undetermined. Its ends do not fully match the called genes, so a read error is possible.

Germline CDR1 DFQATT, CDR2 SNEGSKA (reference sequence). The CDR3 covers 17 residues. Study outcomes and limitations: Gliomas, especially low-grade, showed above-expected tissue-blood divergence; non-neoplastic patients showed below.

The sequencing input was glioma tissue, nonneoplastic brain tissue, or PBMCs (not recorded which). The chain has TRBV20-1 and TRBJ2-1; 10 bases line up with TRBD2. This sequence originates from a human donor with low-grade glioma or glioblastoma, undergoing nonglioma brain surgery, or in good health (not recorded which). The CDR3 coding sequence is TGCGGTGCTAGAAGTTCTCCTCTTAGCGGGAGGTGGAGTGAGCAGTTCTTC. Translated: CGARSSPLSGRWSEQFF.